The 20 T cell receptor beta chains in this list originate from one sample, sequenced in a study of human T cells and chemical hapten exposure. The time point: pre-sensitization, week 0. Treatment of the sample: therapeutic diphenylcyclopropenone sensitization with weekly scalp DPC. TCRdb re-analysed the RACE reads in MiXCR, keeping a single row per CDR3 protein. This table holds tens of thousands of distinct CDR3 sequences, 14% found once. The material sequenced was whole blood, taken in connection with sensitization to the hapten diphenylcyclopropenone (DPC). The receptors come from a woman aged 45-65 years with alopecia areata. Some clones in this sample may be carry-over from other donors' samples.

V and J are TRBV6-1 and TRBJ2-1; 11 nucleotides agree with TRBD1. V lost 10 bases, J lost 4 bases, and 6 bases stayed unmatched. Looked up from germline, CDR1 is MNHNS and CDR2 is SASEGT. The CDR3 is 14 residues long. CDR3 in DNA: TGTGCCACCCCCCGGGACAGGGGGTACAATGAGCAGTTCTTC. This sequence encodes CATPRDRGYNEQFF.

The CDR3 loop reads CASSLLPSPLHF. In DNA form, the CDR3 reads TGTGCAAGTTCCCTCCTTCCTTCACCCCTCCACTTT. The chain links TRBV12-3 or TRBV12-4 to TRBJ1-6; D is unresolved. This CDR3 contains 12 residues.

This clonotype was detected many times. V is TRBV18 and J is TRBJ1-1, with a possible D match to TRBD1 (6 bases). Germline assignment: CDR1 KGHSH and CDR2 LQKENI. The CDR3 sequence is 14 residues long. V was clipped by 5 bases and J by 5 bases, with 15 bases between them. CDR3 bases: TGTGCCAGCTCATCGGCAGGGGAGGGAACTGAAGCTTTCTTT. Translating gives CASSSAGEGTEAFF.

This clonotype was seen many times. The V call is TRBV7-8, the J call TRBJ2-5; 8 bases align to TRBD1. From germline, CDR1 is SGHVS and CDR2 FQNEAQ. V lost 7 bases, J lost 2 bases, and 9 bases stayed unmatched. This CDR3 comprises 15 residues. The CDR3 sequence: CASTPGQGAQETQYF. As DNA, the CDR3 is TGTGCCAGCACCCCGGGCCAGGGGGCTCAAGAGACCCAGTACTTC.

This clonotype appeared many times. This rearrangement joins TRBV20-1 to TRBJ2-1; D may correspond to TRBD1 or TRBD2 (5 bases each). V lost 5 bases and J 7 bases, leaving 15 bases between the germline ends. This CDR3 is 13 amino acids long. The germline V gene encodes CDR1 DFQATT and CDR2 SNEGSKA (reference sequence). CDR3 DNA: TGCAGTGCTTACCGGGACCGATTAAATGAGCAGTTCTTC. This gives the protein CSAYRDRLNEQFF.

Many counts were recorded for this clonotype. This chain joins TRBV28 and TRBJ2-5; D perhaps matches TRBD1 (6 bases). The CDR3 runs 12 residues. In germline, CDR1 is MDHEN, CDR2 SYDVKM. The V end was cut by 5 bases, the J end by 12 bases, with 16 bases between. The CDR3 bases are TGTGCCAGCAGTCCCCTGACGAGGGACAAGTACTTC. It translates to CASSPLTRDKYF.

This clonotype was seen a handful of times. The rearrangement uses TRBV18 and TRBJ1-1; D is ambiguous. V was clipped by 6 bases and J by 4 bases, with 15 bases between them. Per germline, CDR1 KGHSH and CDR2 LQKENI. The CDR3 covers 14 residues. CDR3 DNA: TGTGCCAGCTCCACTCACTCAGAGGGCACTGAAGCTTTCTTT. Its translation: CASSTHSEGTEAFF.

This clonotype was seen repeatedly, ten times or more. The chain is built from TRBV5-4 and TRBJ1-2; the D gene is possibly TRBD1 (6 bases). CDR1 SGHNT and CDR2 YYREEE come from the germline V gene (reference sequence). The CDR3 length is 15 residues. V dropped 4 bases and J dropped 8 bases, with 21 bases sitting between them. In nucleotides, the CDR3 is TGTGCCAGCAGCCAACCACTCGGACAGCCGGGGGGCTACACCTTC. Translated: CASSQPLGQPGGYTF.

The rearrangement uses TRBV29-1 and TRBJ2-5; 7 bases are a match to TRBD1. From germline, CDR1 is SQVTM and CDR2 ANQGSEA. With V trimmed by 6 bases and J by 2 bases, 3 bases remained unmatched. This CDR3 region has 12 residues. CDR3 coding DNA: TGCAGCGTCGACAGGGATCAAGAGACCCAGTACTTC. It encodes CSVDRDQETQYF.

This clonotype occurred a few times. The chain carries TRBV19 and TRBJ2-1, with D possibly being TRBD2 (6 bases). With 8 bases removed from V and 0 bases from J, the gap between germline ends came to 14 bases. This CDR3 comprises 15 residues. The germline CDR1 and CDR2 sequences are LNHDA and SQIVND (reference sequence). CDR3 region: CASRRGSYSYNEQFF. The CDR3, as DNA: TGTGCCAGTCGGAGGGGCTCCTACTCCTACAATGAGCAGTTCTTC.

This clonotype was picked up many times. The V and J genes are TRBV20-1 and TRBJ2-1, with 10 bases matching TRBD2. CDR3 size: 16 residues. Germline lookup yields CDR1 DFQATT and CDR2 SNEGSKA (reference sequence). With 3 bases clipped from V and 4 bases from J, the junction kept 9 bases outside the gene matches. CDR3 bases: TGCAGTGCTAGGGATAGCGGGAGGACCCTATACAATGAGCAGTTCTTC. Its protein product is CSARDSGRTLYNEQFF.

V and J are TRBV7-6 and TRBJ1-1; D is uncertain. Trimming took off 4 bases at V and 1 base at J, with 10 bases between the two ends. The CDR3 runs 14 residues. CDR1 is SGHVS and CDR2 is FNYEAQ in the germline V gene. The CDR3 DNA sequence: TGTGCCAGCAGCTCCCGCCGGGGGAACACTGAAGCTTTCTTT. Translating it yields CASSSRRGNTEAFF. The variable domain in full, with the rest retrieved from reference TRBV7-6 and TRBJ1-1, is GAGVSQSPRYKVTKRGQDVALRCDPISGHVSLYWYRQALGQGPEFLTYFNYEAQQDKSGLPNDRFSAERPEGSISTLTIQRTEQRDSAMYRCASSSRRGNTEAFFGQGTRLTVV.

This clonotype was recorded a few times. This chain uses TRBV20-1 with TRBJ2-1, with TRBD2 matching 9 bases. Germline CDR1 is DFQATT and CDR2 is SNEGSKA (reference sequence). The ends lost 2 bases at V and 6 bases at J; junction bases unmatched: 5. The CDR3 contains 14 residues. The CDR3 is CSARLAGFFNEQFF. In nucleotides, the CDR3 is TGCAGTGCTAGACTAGCGGGATTCTTCAATGAGCAGTTCTTC.

The chain has TRBV20-1 and TRBJ2-3; D is possibly TRBD1 (6 bases). The CDR3 covers 16 residues. V shed 3 bases and J shed 1 base, with 17 bases lying between them. Germline lookup yields CDR1 DFQATT and CDR2 SNEGSKA (reference sequence). CDR3 sequence (DNA): TGCAGTGCTAGTAGGGACACCATGGGTGGCACAGATACGCAGTATTTT. Amino acids: CSASRDTMGGTDTQYF.

The chain uses TRBV7-2 and TRBJ2-3; D is possibly TRBD2 (5 bases). Germline V gene lookup returns CDR1 SGHTA and CDR2 FQGNSA. V was shortened by 1 base and J by 8 bases, with 10 bases between the two germline ends. The CDR3 contains 13 residues. CDR3 region: CASSLVPEGTQYF. The DNA for the CDR3 is TGTGCCAGCAGCTTAGTTCCCGAGGGTACGCAGTATTTT.

The chain has TRBV28 and TRBJ1-1, with 7 bases matching TRBD1. V trimming: 5 bases; J trimming: 0 bases; junction bases outside the gene matches: 9. The CDR3 totals 16 residues. Germline V gives CDR1 MDHEN, CDR2 SYDVKM. This CDR3 is CASSRLRQGMNTEAFF. CDR3 bases: TGTGCCAGCAGTCGTCTGCGACAGGGCATGAACACTGAAGCTTTCTTT.

The chain uses TRBV2 and TRBJ2-1; D unclear. The CDR3 contains 10 residues. The V end lost 10 bases, the J end lost 6 bases, and 7 bases lay between the germline ends. Germline assignment: CDR1 SNHLY and CDR2 FYNNEI. The CDR3 coding sequence is TGTGCCACCGCATTCAATGAGCAGTTCTTC. This translates into CATAFNEQFF.

V gene TRBV20-1 combines with J gene TRBJ2-1; 8 bases align to TRBD2. After removal of 3 bases from V and 3 bases from J, the junction contained 19 bases not matched to a gene. The CDR3 is 19 residues long. Germline values: CDR1 DFQATT, CDR2 SNEGSKA (reference sequence). Here the CDR3 DNA reads TGCAGTGCTAGTCGTTCCCAGGGCGGAGTAGCGGGGATCTACAATGAGCAGTTCTTC. Translating gives CSASRSQGGVAGIYNEQFF.

The chain recombines TRBV13 with TRBJ2-7, with TRBD1 matching over 9 bases. V lost 5 bases to trimming and J lost 7 bases; unmatched junction nucleotides: 6. CDR3 size: 13 residues. In germline, CDR1 is PRHDT, CDR2 FYEKMQ (reference sequence). The DNA for the CDR3 is TGTGCCAGCAGCCACAGGGGGCTTGGTGAGCAGTACTTC. As protein: CASSHRGLGEQYF.

The genes are TRBV6-1 and TRBJ2-1, with D unclear. The V and J ends lost 3 bases and 6 bases respectively, with 6 bases between them. Germline loops: CDR1 MNHNS, CDR2 SASEGT. CDR3 size: 12 residues. The CDR3 reads CASSDSLNEQFF. The DNA for the CDR3 is TGTGCCAGCAGTGATTCTCTCAATGAGCAGTTCTTC.